The T cell receptor beta chain described here comes from a study of monozygotic twins with inflammatory bowel disease. Whole-study findings and limits: Other individuals had fewer clonotypes in common with IBD patients than with healthy twins, especially with disease activity. Possibly because of limited power, concordant and discordant twins showed no difference in repertoire similarity. Immunosuppressive treatments were not uniform, and this may have added variability to patient repertoires.

The germline CDR1 and CDR2 sequences are LNHDA and SQIVND (reference sequence). The CDR3 covers 13 residues. From the 5' RACE reads, TCRdb lists one entry per CDR3 protein and no DNA. The sample's table shows approximately 400,000 distinct CDR3 sequences. As to this clonotype: Its target is unknown.

Blood was drawn once per donor, and each sample measured 2 to 2.5 ml. The clonotype was recovered from a human donor with ulcerative colitis or Crohn's disease, or a healthy co-twin of an affected twin (not recorded which). The genes are TRBV19 and TRBJ2-4. Sequencing input: blood. The chain's CDR3 is CASSIGVFGIQYF.